The clone carrying this T cell receptor beta chain was found a few times. Authors' data handling: Estimates of nucleated cell counts were drawn from the amplification of reference gene primers. Some clones are missing from TCRdb's copy, which holds only in-frame ones; the method was immunoSEQ multiplex PCR. The V and J calls and clone size are taken from that table; D and trimming were inferred from the DNA. The table records 45,000 to 70,000 clones, more than 60% of them present only once. This record comes from a study of blood T cell repertoires in COVID-19. Whole-study context: Researchers got acute and convalescent COVID-19 samples from the United States, Italy and Spain. PBMCs, B-cell-depleted T cells, or T cells provided the cDNA or gDNA that made up the material.

V was pared by 7 bases and J by 3 bases, with 12 bases between. This CDR3 has 14 residues. The V gene's germline CDR1 is LNHDA and CDR2 SQIVND (reference sequence). Source material: peripheral blood. The chain is built from TRBV19 and TRBJ1-4; perhaps TRBD1 as D (5 bases). This receptor was obtained from a woman aged 45-59 years with active or convalescent COVID-19. The chain's CDR3 is CASTPGWSNEKLFF. CDR3 sequence (DNA): TGTGCCAGTACCCCAGGGTGGTCTAATGAAAAACTGTTTTTT.